This T cell receptor beta chain was sequenced during a study of CD8 T cells in ankylosing spondylitis. A single record per CDR3 protein comes from TCRdb applying MiXCR to the 5' RACE reads. This table holds 380,000 or so distinct CDR3 sequences, 20% found once. Trimming stripped 1 base from V and 0 bases from J, with 7 bases between. CDR1 and CDR2 (germline): MDHEN, SYDVKM. This CDR3 is built from 15 residues. The J gene is TRBJ2-1, the V gene TRBV28; D gene uncertain. The source of this sequence is a male donor with ankylosing spondylitis or in good health (not recorded which). Sequenced sample: blood, either unsorted or a sorted T cell fraction (not recorded which). The CDR3 protein is CASSLSWHSYNEQFF. CDR3 nucleotide sequence: TGTGCCAGCAGTTTATCATGGCACTCCTACAATGAGCAGTTCTTC.